This TCR beta chain comes out of a study of T cell repertoires in cytomegalovirus infection (dated by TCRdb to between 2018 and 2021). Regarding the complete study: Peptide stimulations targeted recently identified HLA-C-restricted CMV epitopes, whose presentation resists viral immunomodulation, together with well-studied HLA-B-restricted epitopes. Donor HLA type was relevant to the analysis, because carriage of CMV infection together with the matching HLA type was indicated by public TCR beta signatures.

In light of the paper, this sample's treatment or condition label describes: in vitro stimulation with specific CMV peptide epitopes to enrich CMV-specific T cells. About this clonotype itself: It has no known antigen specificity. Per-nucleotide qualities are absent, and no much larger clonotype sits a single base away.

TCRdb shows the sequencer as Illumina HiSeq 1500. Starting from the raw public reads, TCRdb applied fastp trimming at Q25, assembled clones with MiXCR and retained in-frame beta chains. Rows are unified per CDR3 protein, each entry keeping the most common DNA and genes. Here the sample has about 500,000 distinct CDR3 sequences; roughly a third occur a single time. The ten largest clones take up roughly 15% of the sample. V is cut back by 3 bases and J by 6 bases, with 8 bases in the junction unmatched. The CDR3 numbers 14 residues from cysteine through phenylalanine. The entry retains the CDR3 DNA only, 42 bases that are in frame from base 1. CDR1 and CDR2 were assigned from the germline V gene as ENHRY and SYGVKD. What the research found in general, with its limitations: Carriers of CMV infection plus the relevant HLA type were discriminated by the cumulative frequency of public TCR beta family members in the study cohort and in an independent approximately 340-donor cohort. The ex vivo response was dominated by HLA-C-restricted CMV-specific TCR beta clonotypes, and the single most frequent clonotype in two of eight donors was supplied by these HLA-C-restricted clonotypes.

The TCR originated in a human donor in good health (CMV status not recorded). Some clones in this sample may be carry-over from other donors' samples. Sample: cultured PBMCs, taken from culture after CMV antigen stimulation. This sequence uses TRBV10-3 and TRBJ2-7, with 7 bases matching TRBD2. The DNA sequence reads TGTGCCATCAGTGACTGGACTAGGTTATCCGAGCAGTACTTC. Its translation is CAISDWTRLSEQYF.